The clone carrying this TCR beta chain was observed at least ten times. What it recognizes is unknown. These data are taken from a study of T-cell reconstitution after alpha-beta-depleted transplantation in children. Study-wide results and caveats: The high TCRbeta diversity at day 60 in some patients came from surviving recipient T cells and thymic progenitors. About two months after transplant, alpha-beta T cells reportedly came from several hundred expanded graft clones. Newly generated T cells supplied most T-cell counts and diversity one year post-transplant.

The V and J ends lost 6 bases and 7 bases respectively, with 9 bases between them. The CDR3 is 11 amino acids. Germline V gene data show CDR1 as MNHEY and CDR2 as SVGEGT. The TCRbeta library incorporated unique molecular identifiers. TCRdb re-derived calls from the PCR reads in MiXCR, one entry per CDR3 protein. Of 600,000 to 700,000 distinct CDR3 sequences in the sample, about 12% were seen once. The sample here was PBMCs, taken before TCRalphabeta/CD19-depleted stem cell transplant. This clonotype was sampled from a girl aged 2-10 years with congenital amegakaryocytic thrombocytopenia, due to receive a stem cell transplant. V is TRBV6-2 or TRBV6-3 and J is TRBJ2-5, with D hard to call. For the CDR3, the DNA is TGTGCCAGCAGCCACTTTTGGACCCAGTACTTC. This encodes CASSHFWTQYF.